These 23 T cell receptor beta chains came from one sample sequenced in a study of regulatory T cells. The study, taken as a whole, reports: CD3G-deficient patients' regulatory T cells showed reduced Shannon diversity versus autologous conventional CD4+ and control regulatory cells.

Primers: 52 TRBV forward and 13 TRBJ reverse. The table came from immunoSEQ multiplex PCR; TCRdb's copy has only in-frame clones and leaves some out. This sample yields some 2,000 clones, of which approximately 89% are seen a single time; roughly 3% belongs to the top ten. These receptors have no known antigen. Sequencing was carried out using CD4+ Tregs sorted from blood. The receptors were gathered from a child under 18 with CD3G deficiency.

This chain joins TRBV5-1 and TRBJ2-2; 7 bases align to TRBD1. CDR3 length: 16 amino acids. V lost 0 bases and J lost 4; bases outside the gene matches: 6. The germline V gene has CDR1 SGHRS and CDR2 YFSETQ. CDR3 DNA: TGCGCCAGCAGCTTGGTTACAGGGGCGGGCACCGGGGAGCTGTTTTTT. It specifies CASSLVTGAGTGELFF.

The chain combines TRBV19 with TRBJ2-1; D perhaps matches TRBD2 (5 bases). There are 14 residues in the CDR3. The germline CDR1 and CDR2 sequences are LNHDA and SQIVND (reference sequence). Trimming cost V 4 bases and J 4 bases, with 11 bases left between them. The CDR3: CASSKGLQYNEQFF. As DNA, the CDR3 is TGTGCCAGTAGTAAAGGACTCCAATACAATGAGCAGTTCTTC.

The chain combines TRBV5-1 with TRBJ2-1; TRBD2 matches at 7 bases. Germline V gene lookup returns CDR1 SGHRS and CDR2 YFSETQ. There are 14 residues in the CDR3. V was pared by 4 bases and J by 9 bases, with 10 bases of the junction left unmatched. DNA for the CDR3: TGCGCCAGCAGCGTGGAAGCGGGATTATTTGAGCAGTTCTTC. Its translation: CASSVEAGLFEQFF.

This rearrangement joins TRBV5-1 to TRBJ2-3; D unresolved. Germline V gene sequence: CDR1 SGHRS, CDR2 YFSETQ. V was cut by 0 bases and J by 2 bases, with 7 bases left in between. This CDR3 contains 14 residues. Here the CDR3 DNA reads TGCGCCAGCAGCTTGGCTCAGCCCACAGATACGCAGTATTTT. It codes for CASSLAQPTDTQYF.

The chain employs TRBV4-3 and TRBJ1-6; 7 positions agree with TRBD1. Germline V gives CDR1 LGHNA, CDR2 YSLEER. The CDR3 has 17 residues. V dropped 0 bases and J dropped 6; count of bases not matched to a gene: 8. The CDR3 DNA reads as TGCGCCAGCAGCCAAGATATAGGGGGCAGGGGTAATTCACCCCTCCACTTT. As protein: CASSQDIGGRGNSPLHF.

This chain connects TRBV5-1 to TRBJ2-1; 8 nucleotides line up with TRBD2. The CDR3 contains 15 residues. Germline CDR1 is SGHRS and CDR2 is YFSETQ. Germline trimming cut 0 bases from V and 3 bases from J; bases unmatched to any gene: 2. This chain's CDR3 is CASSLEGLDYNEQFF. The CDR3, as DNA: TGCGCCAGCAGCTTGGAGGGACTAGACTACAATGAGCAGTTCTTC.

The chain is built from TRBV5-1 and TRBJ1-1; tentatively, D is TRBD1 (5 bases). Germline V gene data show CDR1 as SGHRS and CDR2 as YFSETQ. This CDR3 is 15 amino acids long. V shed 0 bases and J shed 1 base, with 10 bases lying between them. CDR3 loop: CASSLGTGRNTEAFF. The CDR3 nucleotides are TGCGCCAGCAGCTTGGGGACGGGGCGGAACACTGAAGCTTTCTTT.

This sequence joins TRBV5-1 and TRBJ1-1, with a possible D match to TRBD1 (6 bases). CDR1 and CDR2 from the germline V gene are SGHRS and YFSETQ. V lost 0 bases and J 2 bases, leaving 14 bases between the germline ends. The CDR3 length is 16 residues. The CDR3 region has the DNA TGCGCCAGCAGCTTGGACTCCCGGGGGCGCAACACTGAAGCTTTCTTT. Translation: CASSLDSRGRNTEAFF.

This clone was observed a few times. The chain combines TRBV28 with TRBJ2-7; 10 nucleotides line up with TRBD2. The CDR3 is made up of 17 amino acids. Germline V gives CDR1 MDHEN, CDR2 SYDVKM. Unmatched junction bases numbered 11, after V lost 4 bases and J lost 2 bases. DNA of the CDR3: TGTGCCAGCAGTTCCCCGAAGGGGAGCGGGAGGGCCTACGAGCAGTACTTC. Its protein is CASSSPKGSGRAYEQYF.

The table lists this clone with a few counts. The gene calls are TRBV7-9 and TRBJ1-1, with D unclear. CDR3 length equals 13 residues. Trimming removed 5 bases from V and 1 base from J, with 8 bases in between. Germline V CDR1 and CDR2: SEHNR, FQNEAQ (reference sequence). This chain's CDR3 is CASSPRQNTEAFF. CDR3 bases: TGTGCCAGCAGCCCCCGGCAGAACACTGAAGCTTTCTTT.

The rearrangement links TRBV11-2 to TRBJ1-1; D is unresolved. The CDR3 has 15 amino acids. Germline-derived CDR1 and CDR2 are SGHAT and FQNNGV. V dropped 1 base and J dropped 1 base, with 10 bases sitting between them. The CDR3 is CASSLGRRGNTEAFF. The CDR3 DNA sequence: TGTGCCAGCAGCTTAGGAAGGCGGGGGAACACTGAAGCTTTCTTT.

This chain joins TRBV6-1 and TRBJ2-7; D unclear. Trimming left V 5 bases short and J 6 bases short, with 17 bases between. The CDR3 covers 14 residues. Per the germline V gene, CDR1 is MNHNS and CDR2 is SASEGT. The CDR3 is CASSTTPGGVEQYF. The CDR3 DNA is TGTGCCAGCAGTACGACCCCCGGTGGGGTCGAGCAGTACTTC.

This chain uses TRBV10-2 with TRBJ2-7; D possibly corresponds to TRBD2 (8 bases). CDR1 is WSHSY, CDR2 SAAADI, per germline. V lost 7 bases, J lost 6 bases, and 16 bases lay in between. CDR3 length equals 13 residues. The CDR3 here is CASKGAGGVEQYF. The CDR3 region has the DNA TGCGCCAGCAAGGGGGCGGGAGGAGTCGAGCAGTACTTC.

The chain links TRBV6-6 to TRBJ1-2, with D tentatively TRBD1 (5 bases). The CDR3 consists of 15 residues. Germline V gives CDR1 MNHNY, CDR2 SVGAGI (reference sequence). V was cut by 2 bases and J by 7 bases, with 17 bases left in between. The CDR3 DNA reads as TGTGCCAGCAGTTACCCTGGGGGAGGGCACGTTGGCTACACCTTC. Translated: CASSYPGGGHVGYTF.

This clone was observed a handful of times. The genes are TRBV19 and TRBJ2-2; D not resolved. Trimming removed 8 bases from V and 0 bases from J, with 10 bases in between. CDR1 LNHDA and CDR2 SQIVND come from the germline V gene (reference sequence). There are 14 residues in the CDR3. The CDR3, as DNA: TGTGCCAGTTCACCGAGGACGAACACCGGGGAGCTGTTTTTT. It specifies CASSPRTNTGELFF.

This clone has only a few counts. CDR3 coding DNA: TGTGCCTGGAGTGTCCGCTTTGACAAGGGGCGAAACTATGGCTACACCTTC. It codes for CAWSVRFDKGRNYGYTF. V usage is TRBV30 and J usage is TRBJ1-2, with D tentatively TRBD1 (5 bases). Trimming pared 0 bases from V and 2 bases from J, leaving 19 bases between. The CDR3 extends over 17 amino acids. Germline values: CDR1 GTSNPN, CDR2 SVGIG (reference sequence).

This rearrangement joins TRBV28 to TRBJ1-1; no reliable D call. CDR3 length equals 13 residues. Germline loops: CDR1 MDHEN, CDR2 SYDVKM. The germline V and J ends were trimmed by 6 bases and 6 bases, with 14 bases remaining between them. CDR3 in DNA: TGTGCCAGCAGGGACGGCGGTAAACCTGAAGCTTTCTTT. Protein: CASRDGGKPEAFF.

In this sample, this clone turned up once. CDR3 sequence (DNA): TGCGCCAGCAGGTACTCTCTAGCGGGAGGCGCAGATACGCAGTATTTT. Protein: CASRYSLAGGADTQYF. V is TRBV5-1 and J is TRBJ2-3; 11 positions match TRBD2. The CDR3 spans 16 residues. Looked up from germline, CDR1 is SGHRS and CDR2 is YFSETQ. V dropped 5 bases and J dropped 4; count of bases not matched to a gene: 9. Full variable domain (missing parts from reference TRBV5-1 and TRBJ2-3): KAGVTQTPRYLIKTRGQQVTLSCSPISGHRSVSWYQQTPGQGLQFLFEYFSETQRNKGNFPGRFSGRQFSNSRSEMNVSTLELGDSALYLCASRYSLAGGADTQYFGPGTRLTVL.

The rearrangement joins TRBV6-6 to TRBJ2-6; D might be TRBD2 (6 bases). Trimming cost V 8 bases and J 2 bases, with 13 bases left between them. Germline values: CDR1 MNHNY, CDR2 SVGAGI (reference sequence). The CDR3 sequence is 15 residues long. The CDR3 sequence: CASATSGAGANVLTF. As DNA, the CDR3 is TGTGCCAGCGCGACCTCGGGGGCTGGGGCCAACGTCCTGACTTTC.

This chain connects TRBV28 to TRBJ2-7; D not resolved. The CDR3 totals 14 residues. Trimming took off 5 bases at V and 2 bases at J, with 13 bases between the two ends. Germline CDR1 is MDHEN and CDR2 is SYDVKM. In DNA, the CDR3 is TGTGCCAGCAGTCCCATGAAGACAACCTACGAGCAGTACTTC. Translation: CASSPMKTTYEQYF.

CDR3 residues: CASSSYRVNQETQYF. CDR3 bases: TGTGCCAGCAGTTCCTACAGGGTGAACCAAGAGACCCAGTACTTC. The gene calls are TRBV28 and TRBJ2-5; possibly TRBD1 for D (6 bases). V shed 4 bases and J shed 0 bases, with 12 bases lying between them. CDR3 length: 15 residues. The V gene's germline CDR1 is MDHEN and CDR2 SYDVKM.

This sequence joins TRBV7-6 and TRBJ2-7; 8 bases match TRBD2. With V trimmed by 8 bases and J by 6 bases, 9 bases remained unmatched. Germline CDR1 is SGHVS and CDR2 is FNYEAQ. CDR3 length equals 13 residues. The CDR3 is CASSRGAGSEQYF. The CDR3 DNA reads TGTGCCAGCTCGCGGGGGGCGGGGTCCGAGCAGTACTTC.

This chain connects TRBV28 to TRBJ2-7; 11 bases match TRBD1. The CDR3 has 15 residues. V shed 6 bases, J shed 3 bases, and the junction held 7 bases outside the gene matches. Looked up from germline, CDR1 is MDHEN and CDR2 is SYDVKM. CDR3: CASRAPGTGGYEQYF. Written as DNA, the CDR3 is TGTGCCAGCAGAGCTCCCGGGACAGGGGGCTACGAGCAGTACTTC.